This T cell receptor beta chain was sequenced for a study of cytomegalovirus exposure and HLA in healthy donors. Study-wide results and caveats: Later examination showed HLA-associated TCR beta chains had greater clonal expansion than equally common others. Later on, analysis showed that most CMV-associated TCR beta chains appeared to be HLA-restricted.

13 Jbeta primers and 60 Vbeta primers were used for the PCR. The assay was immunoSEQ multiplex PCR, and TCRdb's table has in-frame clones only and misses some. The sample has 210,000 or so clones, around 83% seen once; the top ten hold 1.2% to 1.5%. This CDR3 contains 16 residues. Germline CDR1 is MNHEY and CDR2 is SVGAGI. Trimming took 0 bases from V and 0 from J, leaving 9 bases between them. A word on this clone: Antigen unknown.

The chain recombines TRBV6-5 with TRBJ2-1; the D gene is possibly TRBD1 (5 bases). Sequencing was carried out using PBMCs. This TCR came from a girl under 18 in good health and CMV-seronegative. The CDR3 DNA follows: TGTGCCAGCAGTTACTCAGGGGTAAGCTCCTACAATGAGCAGTTCTTC. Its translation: CASSYSGVSSYNEQFF.